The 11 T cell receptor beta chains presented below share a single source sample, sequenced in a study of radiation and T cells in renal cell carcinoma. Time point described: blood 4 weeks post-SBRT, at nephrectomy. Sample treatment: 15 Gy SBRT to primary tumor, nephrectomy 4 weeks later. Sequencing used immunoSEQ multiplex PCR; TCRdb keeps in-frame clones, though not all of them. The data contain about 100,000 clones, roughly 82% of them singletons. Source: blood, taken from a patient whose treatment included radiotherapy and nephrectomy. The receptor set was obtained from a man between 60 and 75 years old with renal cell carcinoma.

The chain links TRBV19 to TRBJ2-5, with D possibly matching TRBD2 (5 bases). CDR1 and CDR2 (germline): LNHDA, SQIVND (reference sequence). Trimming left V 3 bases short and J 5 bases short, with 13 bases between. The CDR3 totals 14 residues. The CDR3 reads CASSIKRSGETQYF. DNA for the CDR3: TGTGCCAGTAGTATTAAGAGGAGCGGCGAGACCCAGTACTTC.

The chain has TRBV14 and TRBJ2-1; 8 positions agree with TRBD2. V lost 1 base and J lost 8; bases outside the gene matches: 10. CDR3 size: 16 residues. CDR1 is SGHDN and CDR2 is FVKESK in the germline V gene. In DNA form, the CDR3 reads TGTGCCAGCAGCCAAGGCGGAGCGGGAGCGGCGTATGAGCAGTTCTTC. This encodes CASSQGGAGAAYEQFF.

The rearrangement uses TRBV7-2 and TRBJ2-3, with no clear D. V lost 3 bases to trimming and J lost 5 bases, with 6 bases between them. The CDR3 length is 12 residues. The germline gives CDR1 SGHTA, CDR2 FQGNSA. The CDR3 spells CASSLDGDTQYF. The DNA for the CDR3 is TGTGCCAGCAGCTTGGACGGAGATACGCAGTATTTT.

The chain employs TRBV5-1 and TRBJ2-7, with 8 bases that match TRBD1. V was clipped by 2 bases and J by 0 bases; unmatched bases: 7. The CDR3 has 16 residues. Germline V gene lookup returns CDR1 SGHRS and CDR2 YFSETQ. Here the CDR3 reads CASSLNDRGFSYEQYF. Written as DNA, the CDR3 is TGCGCCAGCAGCTTAAATGACAGGGGTTTCTCCTACGAGCAGTACTTC.

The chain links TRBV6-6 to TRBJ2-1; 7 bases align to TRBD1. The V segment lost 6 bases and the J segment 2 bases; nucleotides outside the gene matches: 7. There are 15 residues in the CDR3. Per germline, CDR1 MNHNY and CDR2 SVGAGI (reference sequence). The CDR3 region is CASSPDRAPYNEQFF. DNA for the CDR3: TGTGCCAGCAGCCCCGACAGGGCCCCCTACAATGAGCAGTTCTTC.

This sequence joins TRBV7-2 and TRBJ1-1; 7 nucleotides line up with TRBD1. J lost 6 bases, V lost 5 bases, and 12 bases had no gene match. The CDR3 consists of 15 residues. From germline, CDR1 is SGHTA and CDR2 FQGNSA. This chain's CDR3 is CASSREGGASSEAFF. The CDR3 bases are TGTGCCAGCAGCAGAGAAGGGGGCGCCTCCTCTGAAGCTTTCTTT.

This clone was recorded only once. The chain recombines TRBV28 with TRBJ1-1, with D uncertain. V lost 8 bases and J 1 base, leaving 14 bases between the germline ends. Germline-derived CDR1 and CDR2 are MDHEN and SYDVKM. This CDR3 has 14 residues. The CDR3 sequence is CASVPVRRNTEAFF. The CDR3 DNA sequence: TGTGCCAGCGTCCCGGTCAGGAGGAACACTGAAGCTTTCTTT. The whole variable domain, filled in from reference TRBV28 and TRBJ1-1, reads DVKVTQSSRYLVKRTGEKVFLECVQDMDHENMFWYRQDPGLGLRLIYFSYDVKMKEKGDIPEGYSVSREKKERFSLILESASTNQTSMYLCASVPVRRNTEAFFGQGTRLTVV.

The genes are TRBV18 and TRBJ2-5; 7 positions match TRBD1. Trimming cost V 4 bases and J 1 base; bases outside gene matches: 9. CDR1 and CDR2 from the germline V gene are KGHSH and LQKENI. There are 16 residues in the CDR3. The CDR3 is CASSRGLGTAQETQYF. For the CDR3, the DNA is TGTGCCAGCTCACGCGGCCTAGGGACAGCCCAAGAGACCCAGTACTTC.

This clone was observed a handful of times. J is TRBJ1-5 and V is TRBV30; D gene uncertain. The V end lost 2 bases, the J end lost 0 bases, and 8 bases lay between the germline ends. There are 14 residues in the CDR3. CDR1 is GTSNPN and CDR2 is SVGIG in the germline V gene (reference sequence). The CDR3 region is CAWSPVNSNQPQHF. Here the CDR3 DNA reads TGTGCCTGGAGTCCCGTGAATAGCAATCAGCCCCAGCATTTT.

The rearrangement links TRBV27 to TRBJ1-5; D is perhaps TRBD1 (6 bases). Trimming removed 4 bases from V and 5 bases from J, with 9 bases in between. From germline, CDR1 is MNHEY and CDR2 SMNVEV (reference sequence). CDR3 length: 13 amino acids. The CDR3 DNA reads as TGTGCCAGCAGTTGGGCAGGGGATCAGCCCCAGCATTTT. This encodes CASSWAGDQPQHF.

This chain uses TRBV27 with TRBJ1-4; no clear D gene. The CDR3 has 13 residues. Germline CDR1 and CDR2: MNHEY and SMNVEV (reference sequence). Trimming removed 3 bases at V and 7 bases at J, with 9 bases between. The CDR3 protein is CASSFSGFEKLFF. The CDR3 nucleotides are TGTGCCAGCAGTTTTTCAGGCTTTGAAAAACTGTTTTTT. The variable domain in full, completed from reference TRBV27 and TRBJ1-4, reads EAQVTQNPRYLITVTGKKLTVTCSQNMNHEYMSWYRQDPGLGLRQIYYSMNVEVTDKGDVPEGYKVSRKEKRNFPLILESPSPNQTSLYFCASSFSGFEKLFFGSGTQLSVL.